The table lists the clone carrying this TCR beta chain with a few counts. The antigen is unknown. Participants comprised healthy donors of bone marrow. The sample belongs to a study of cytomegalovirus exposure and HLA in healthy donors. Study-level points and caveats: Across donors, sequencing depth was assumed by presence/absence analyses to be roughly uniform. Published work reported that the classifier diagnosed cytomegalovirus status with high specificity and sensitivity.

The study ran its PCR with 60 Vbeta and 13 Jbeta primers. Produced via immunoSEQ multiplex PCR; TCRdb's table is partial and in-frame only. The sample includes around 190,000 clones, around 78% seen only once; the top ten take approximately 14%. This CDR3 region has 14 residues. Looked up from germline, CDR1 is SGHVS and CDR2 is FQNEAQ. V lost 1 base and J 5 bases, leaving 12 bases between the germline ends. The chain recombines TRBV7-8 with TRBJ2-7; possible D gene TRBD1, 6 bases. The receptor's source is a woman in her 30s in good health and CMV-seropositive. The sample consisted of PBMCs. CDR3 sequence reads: CASSLEQGGHEQYF. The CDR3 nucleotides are TGTGCCAGCAGCTTAGAACAGGGTGGACACGAGCAGTACTTC.